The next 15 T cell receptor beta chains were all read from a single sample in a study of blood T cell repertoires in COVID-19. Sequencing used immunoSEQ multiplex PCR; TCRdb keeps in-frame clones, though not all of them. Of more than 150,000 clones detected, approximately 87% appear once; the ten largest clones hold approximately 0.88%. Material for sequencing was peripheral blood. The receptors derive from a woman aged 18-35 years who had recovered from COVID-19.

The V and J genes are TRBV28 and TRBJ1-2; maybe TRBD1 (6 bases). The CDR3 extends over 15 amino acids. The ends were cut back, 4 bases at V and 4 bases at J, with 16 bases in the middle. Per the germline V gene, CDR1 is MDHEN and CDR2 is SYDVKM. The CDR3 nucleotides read TGTGCCAGCAGTTACCCAGCCAGAGGGGGCTATGGCTACACCTTC. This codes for CASSYPARGGYGYTF.

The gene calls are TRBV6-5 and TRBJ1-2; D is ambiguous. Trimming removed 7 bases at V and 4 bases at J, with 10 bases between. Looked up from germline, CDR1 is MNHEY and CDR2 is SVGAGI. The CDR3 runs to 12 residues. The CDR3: CASKRGVYGYTF. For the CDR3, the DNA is TGTGCCAGCAAACGGGGAGTCTATGGCTACACCTTC.

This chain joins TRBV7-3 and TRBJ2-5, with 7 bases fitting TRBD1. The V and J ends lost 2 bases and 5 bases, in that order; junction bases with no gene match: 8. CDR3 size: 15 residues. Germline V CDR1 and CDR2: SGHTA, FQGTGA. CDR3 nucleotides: TGTGCCAGCAGCTTATTAACAGGGGTGGGGGAGACCCAGTACTTC. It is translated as CASSLLTGVGETQYF.

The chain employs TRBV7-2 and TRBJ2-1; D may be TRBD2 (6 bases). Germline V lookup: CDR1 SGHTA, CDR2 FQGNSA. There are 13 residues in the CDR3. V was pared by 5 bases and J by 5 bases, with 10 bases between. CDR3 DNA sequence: TGTGCCAGCAGCCTCCCGGGAGACAATGAGCAGTTCTTC. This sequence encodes CASSLPGDNEQFF.

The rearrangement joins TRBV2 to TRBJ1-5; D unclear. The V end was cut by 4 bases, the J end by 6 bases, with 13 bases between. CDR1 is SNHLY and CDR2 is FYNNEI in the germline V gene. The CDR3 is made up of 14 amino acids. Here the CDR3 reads CASSVVRGLQPQHF. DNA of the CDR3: TGTGCCAGCAGTGTAGTCCGAGGGCTTCAGCCCCAGCATTTT.

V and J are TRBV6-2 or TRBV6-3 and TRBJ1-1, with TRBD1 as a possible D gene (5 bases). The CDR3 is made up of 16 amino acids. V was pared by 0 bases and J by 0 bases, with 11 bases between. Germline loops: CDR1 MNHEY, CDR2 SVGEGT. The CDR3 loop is CASSYSIRDLNTEAFF. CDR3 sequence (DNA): TGTGCCAGCAGTTACTCGATCAGGGACTTGAACACTGAAGCTTTCTTT.

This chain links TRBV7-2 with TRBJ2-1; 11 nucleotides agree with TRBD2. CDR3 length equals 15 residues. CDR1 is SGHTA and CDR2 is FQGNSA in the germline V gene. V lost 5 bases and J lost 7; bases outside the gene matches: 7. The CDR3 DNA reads TGTGCCAGCAGCCATAGCGGGGGGGCCGTTAATGAGCAGTTCTTC. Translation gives CASSHSGGAVNEQFF.

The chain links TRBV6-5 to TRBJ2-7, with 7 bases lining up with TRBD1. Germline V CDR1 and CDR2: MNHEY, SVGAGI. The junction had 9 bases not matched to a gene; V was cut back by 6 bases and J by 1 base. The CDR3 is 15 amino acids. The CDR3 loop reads CASSLSGGGSYEQYF. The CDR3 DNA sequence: TGTGCCAGCAGCCTCTCAGGGGGTGGGTCCTACGAGCAGTACTTC.

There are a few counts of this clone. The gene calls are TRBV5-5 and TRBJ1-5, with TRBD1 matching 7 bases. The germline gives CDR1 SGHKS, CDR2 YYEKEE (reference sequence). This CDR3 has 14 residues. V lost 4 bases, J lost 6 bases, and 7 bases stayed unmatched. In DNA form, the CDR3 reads TGTGCCAGCAGCGAGACAGGGATGGGTCAGCCCCAGCATTTT. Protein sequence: CASSETGMGQPQHF. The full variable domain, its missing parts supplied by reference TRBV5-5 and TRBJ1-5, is DAGVTQSPTHLIKTRGQQVTLRCSPISGHKSVSWYQQVLGQGPQFIFQYYEKEERGRGNFPDRFSARQFPNYSSELNVNALLLGDSALYLCASSETGMGQPQHFGDGTRLSIL.

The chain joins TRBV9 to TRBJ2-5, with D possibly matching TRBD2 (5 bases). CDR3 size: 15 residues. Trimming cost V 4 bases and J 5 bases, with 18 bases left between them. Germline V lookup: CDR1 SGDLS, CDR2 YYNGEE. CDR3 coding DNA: TGTGCCAGCAGCCTCGACGGGGTAGGCAAGGAGACCCAGTACTTC. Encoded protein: CASSLDGVGKETQYF.

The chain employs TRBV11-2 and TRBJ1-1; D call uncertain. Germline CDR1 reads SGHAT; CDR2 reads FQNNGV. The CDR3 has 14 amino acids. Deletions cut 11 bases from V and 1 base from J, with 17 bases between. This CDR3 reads CASSLSSRNTEAFF. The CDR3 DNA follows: TGTGCCTCTTCCCTTTCCTCCAGGAACACTGAAGCTTTCTTT.

CDR3 nucleotide sequence: TGTGCCAGCAGCGTCGGACAGGCGAACACTGAAGCTTTCTTT. Translating gives CASSVGQANTEAFF. The chain combines TRBV9 with TRBJ1-1; 7 nucleotides align to TRBD1. This CDR3 comprises 14 residues. V was pared by 2 bases and J by 1 base, with 2 bases of the junction left unmatched. Germline CDR1 and CDR2: SGDLS and YYNGEE. Based on the CDR3 plus reference TRBV9 and TRBJ1-1, the full variable domain is DSGVTQTPKHLITATGQRVTLRCSPRSGDLSVYWYQQSLDQGLQFLIQYYNGEERAKGNILERFSAQQFPDLHSELNLSSLELGDSALYFCASSVGQANTEAFFGQGTRLTVV.

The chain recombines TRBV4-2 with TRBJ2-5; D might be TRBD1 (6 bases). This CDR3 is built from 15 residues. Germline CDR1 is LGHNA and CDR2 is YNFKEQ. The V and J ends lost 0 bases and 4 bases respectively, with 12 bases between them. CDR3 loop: CASSQDQGLGETQYF. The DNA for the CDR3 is TGTGCCAGCAGCCAAGACCAGGGGTTGGGAGAGACCCAGTACTTC.

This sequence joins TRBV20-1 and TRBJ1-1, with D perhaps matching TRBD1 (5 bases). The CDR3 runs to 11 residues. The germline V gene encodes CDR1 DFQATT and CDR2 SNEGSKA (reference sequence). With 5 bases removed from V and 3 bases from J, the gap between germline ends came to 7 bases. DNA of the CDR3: TGCAGTGCTTCAGGGTACACTGAAGCTTTCTTT. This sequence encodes CSASGYTEAFF.

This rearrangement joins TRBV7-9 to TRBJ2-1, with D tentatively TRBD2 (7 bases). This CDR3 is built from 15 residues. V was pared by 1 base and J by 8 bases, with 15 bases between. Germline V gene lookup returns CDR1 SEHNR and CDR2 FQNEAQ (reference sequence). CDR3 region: CASSLVVGGLDEQFF. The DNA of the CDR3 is TGTGCCAGCAGCTTAGTCGTGGGGGGGCTCGATGAGCAGTTCTTC.